The rows below give T cell receptor beta chains drawn from one sample of a study of cytomegalovirus exposure and HLA in healthy donors. This table comes from immunoSEQ multiplex PCR, and its TCRdb copy is limited to in-frame clones, with some not included. The data show around 130,000 clones, with 70% to 80% seen just once and less than 3.5% held by the top ten. The specimen sequenced was PBMCs. These receptors originate from a human donor in good health. Both conserved end residues are part of each CDR3. Each record gives: D gene, clone size, J gene, V gene, CDR3 protein, CDR3 DNA. A D gene is named only where the DNA matches it firmly. Clone size, where shown, is once, few, many, or a class for clones that have expanded.

d_call: -
clone_size: once
j_call: TRBJ2-7
v_call: TRBV21-1
cdr3_aa: CASSPPSTGEFYEQYF
cdr3_nt: TGTGCCAGCAGCCCCCCGAGCACAGGAGAATTCTACGAGCAGTACTTC

d_call: -
clone_size: -
j_call: TRBJ2-5
v_call: TRBV7-6
cdr3_aa: CASSPAGETQYF
cdr3_nt: TGTGCCAGCAGCCCAGCAGGGGAGACCCAGTACTTC

d_call: TRBD1
clone_size: -
j_call: TRBJ1-1
v_call: TRBV6-5
cdr3_aa: CASSLMDRHTEAFF
cdr3_nt: TGTGCCAGCAGTCTCATGGACAGGCACACTGAAGCTTTCTTT

d_call: -
clone_size: -
j_call: TRBJ1-1
v_call: TRBV10-2
cdr3_aa: CASRTTVNTEAFF
cdr3_nt: TGCGCCAGCAGGACGACAGTGAACACTGAAGCTTTCTTT

d_call: -
clone_size: -
j_call: TRBJ1-4
v_call: TRBV25-1
cdr3_aa: CASSGSWGREKLFF
cdr3_nt: TGTGCCAGCAGTGGATCGTGGGGGCGCGAAAAACTGTTTTTT

d_call: TRBD2
clone_size: -
j_call: TRBJ2-1
v_call: TRBV27
cdr3_aa: CASSPRTSGKEQFF
cdr3_nt: TGTGCCAGCAGCCCCAGGACTAGCGGGAAAGAGCAGTTCTTC

d_call: TRBD1
clone_size: -
j_call: TRBJ2-7
v_call: TRBV27
cdr3_aa: CASSLLGTDYEQYF
cdr3_nt: TGTGCCAGCAGTTTATTGGGGACAGACTACGAGCAGTACTTC

d_call: -
clone_size: once
j_call: TRBJ2-6
v_call: TRBV9
cdr3_aa: CASSVVDRSGANVLTF
cdr3_nt: TGTGCCAGCAGCGTAGTCGACAGGTCTGGGGCCAACGTCCTGACTTTC

d_call: -
clone_size: -
j_call: TRBJ2-7
v_call: TRBV5-1
cdr3_aa: CASSPRGRLGYEQYF
cdr3_nt: TGCGCCAGCAGCCCCAGGGGTCGGTTGGGCTACGAGCAGTACTTC

d_call: TRBD1
clone_size: -
j_call: TRBJ2-2
v_call: TRBV5-4
cdr3_aa: CASSLGQGPTGELFF
cdr3_nt: TGTGCCAGCAGCCTGGGACAGGGTCCCACCGGGGAGCTGTTTTTT

d_call: -
clone_size: -
j_call: TRBJ2-7
v_call: TRBV2
cdr3_aa: CASRRGYEQYF
cdr3_nt: TGTGCCAGCAGGCGAGGATACGAGCAGTACTTC

d_call: TRBD1
clone_size: -
j_call: TRBJ2-1
v_call: TRBV27
cdr3_aa: CASSQHTLPLRTGDGNEQFF
cdr3_nt: TGTGCCAGCAGTCAACATACTTTACCCCTTAGGACAGGGGACGGCAATGAGCAGTTCTTC

d_call: TRBD2
clone_size: -
j_call: TRBJ2-1
v_call: TRBV7-8
cdr3_aa: CASSLLRGTSGSSYNEQFF
cdr3_nt: TGTGCCAGCAGCTTATTAAGGGGGACTAGCGGGAGCTCCTACAATGAGCAGTTCTTC

d_call: TRBD1
clone_size: -
j_call: TRBJ2-3
v_call: TRBV7-2
cdr3_aa: CASSLWGTGGTSTDTQYF
cdr3_nt: TGTGCCAGCAGCTTATGGGGGACAGGGGGGACTAGCACAGATACGCAGTATTTT

d_call: TRBD2
clone_size: once
j_call: TRBJ2-1
v_call: TRBV7-3
cdr3_aa: CASSPLAGGIKFF
cdr3_nt: TGTGCCAGCAGCCCTCTAGCGGGGGGGATTAAGTTCTTC

d_call: -
clone_size: -
j_call: TRBJ2-1
v_call: TRBV28
cdr3_aa: CASARGEQFF
cdr3_nt: TGTGCCAGCGCCCGGGGTGAGCAGTTCTTC

d_call: TRBD1
clone_size: -
j_call: TRBJ1-2
v_call: TRBV10-3
cdr3_aa: CAISELTGNGYTF
cdr3_nt: TGTGCCATCAGTGAGTTGACAGGGAATGGCTACACCTTC

d_call: TRBD1
clone_size: -
j_call: TRBJ2-2
v_call: TRBV6-1
cdr3_aa: CASSTGQANTGELFF
cdr3_nt: TGTGCCAGCAGTACGGGACAGGCGAACACCGGGGAGCTGTTTTTT

d_call: -
clone_size: -
j_call: TRBJ1-5
v_call: TRBV18
cdr3_aa: CASSLQGSFQPQHF
cdr3_nt: TGTGCCAGCTCACTCCAGGGGTCTTTTCAGCCCCAGCATTTT

d_call: TRBD2
clone_size: -
j_call: TRBJ2-7
v_call: TRBV11-2
cdr3_aa: CASSLVGGTSGNLRGEQYF
cdr3_nt: TGTGCCAGCAGCTTAGTGGGTGGGACTAGCGGGAATCTGAGGGGCGAGCAGTACTTC

d_call: -
clone_size: -
j_call: TRBJ1-4
v_call: TRBV18
cdr3_aa: CASSPPPGEKLFF
cdr3_nt: TGTGCCAGCTCACCACCGCCGGGAGAAAAACTGTTTTTT

d_call: -
clone_size: -
j_call: TRBJ1-1
v_call: TRBV27
cdr3_aa: CASTPGIPNTEAFF
cdr3_nt: TGTGCCAGCACCCCAGGGATACCGAACACTGAAGCTTTCTTT

d_call: TRBD2
clone_size: -
j_call: TRBJ2-7
v_call: TRBV7-6
cdr3_aa: CASSLNPRTSGGHEQYF
cdr3_nt: TGTGCCAGCAGCTTAAACCCCCGGACTAGCGGGGGCCACGAGCAGTACTTC

d_call: -
clone_size: -
j_call: TRBJ2-7
v_call: TRBV7-8
cdr3_aa: CASSLARWTVDEQYF
cdr3_nt: TGTGCCAGCAGCTTAGCGCGTTGGACTGTGGACGAGCAGTACTTC

d_call: -
clone_size: -
j_call: TRBJ2-5
v_call: TRBV10-3
cdr3_aa: CAISEESAGRLKTQYF
cdr3_nt: TGTGCCATCAGTGAGGAGTCGGCAGGGAGGTTGAAGACCCAGTACTTC

d_call: TRBD2
clone_size: few
j_call: TRBJ2-5
v_call: TRBV7-9
cdr3_aa: CSSSLGTSGRRETQYF
cdr3_nt: TGTTCCAGCAGCTTAGGGACTAGCGGGAGACGAGAGACCCAGTACTTC

d_call: -
clone_size: -
j_call: TRBJ2-7
v_call: TRBV27
cdr3_aa: CASSRQTDYEQYF
cdr3_nt: TGTGCCAGCAGTCGACAGACAGATTACGAGCAGTACTTC

d_call: -
clone_size: -
j_call: TRBJ2-2
v_call: TRBV7-3
cdr3_aa: CASSLTGTGELFF
cdr3_nt: TGTGCCAGCAGCTTAACCGGCACCGGGGAGCTGTTTTTT

d_call: TRBD2
clone_size: -
j_call: TRBJ2-7
v_call: TRBV7-2
cdr3_aa: CASRPLSGGASEQYF
cdr3_nt: TGTGCCAGCAGGCCTCTTAGCGGGGGGGCTTCCGAGCAGTACTTC

d_call: -
clone_size: -
j_call: TRBJ1-2
v_call: TRBV15
cdr3_aa: CATSRGGHMNYGYTF
cdr3_nt: TGTGCCACCAGCAGAGGTGGACATATGAACTATGGCTACACCTTC

d_call: -
clone_size: -
j_call: TRBJ2-1
v_call: TRBV9
cdr3_aa: CASSVGTLSGNEQFF
cdr3_nt: TGTGCCAGCAGCGTAGGAACTCTTAGCGGCAATGAGCAGTTCTTC

d_call: TRBD1
clone_size: -
j_call: TRBJ2-7
v_call: TRBV27
cdr3_aa: CASSLRGRYEQYF
cdr3_nt: TGTGCCAGCAGTTTGAGGGGGCGGTACGAGCAGTACTTC

d_call: TRBD2
clone_size: -
j_call: TRBJ2-3
v_call: TRBV7-9
cdr3_aa: CASSPGPVGGADTQYF
cdr3_nt: TGTGCCAGCAGCCCTGGGCCGGTTGGGGGGGCAGATACGCAGTATTTT

d_call: TRBD1
clone_size: -
j_call: TRBJ2-7
v_call: TRBV7-9
cdr3_aa: CSSSLGQGYEQYF
cdr3_nt: TGTTCCAGCAGCTTAGGACAGGGTTACGAGCAGTACTTC

d_call: -
clone_size: few
j_call: TRBJ1-5
v_call: TRBV4-1
cdr3_aa: CASSQGGGINQPQHF
cdr3_nt: TGCGCCAGCAGCCAAGGTGGAGGGATTAATCAGCCCCAGCATTTT

d_call: -
clone_size: -
j_call: TRBJ2-2
v_call: TRBV9
cdr3_aa: CASSVFPQSGELFF
cdr3_nt: TGTGCCAGCAGCGTATTTCCCCAGTCCGGGGAGCTGTTTTTT

d_call: -
clone_size: few
j_call: TRBJ2-2
v_call: TRBV5-4
cdr3_aa: CASSYPGLPTGELFF
cdr3_nt: TGTGCCAGCAGCTACCCAGGGTTGCCGACCGGGGAGCTGTTTTTT

d_call: -
clone_size: few
j_call: TRBJ1-6
v_call: TRBV7-9
cdr3_aa: CASSLGRGGLPLHF
cdr3_nt: TGTGCCAGCAGCTTAGGACGCGGCGGCCTGCCCCTCCACTTT

d_call: TRBD1
clone_size: few
j_call: TRBJ2-4
v_call: TRBV27
cdr3_aa: CASSLQGQQFQYF
cdr3_nt: TGTGCCAGCAGTTTACAGGGACAGCAATTTCAGTACTTC

d_call: TRBD1
clone_size: -
j_call: TRBJ2-7
v_call: TRBV4-3
cdr3_aa: CASSLGQGDEQYF
cdr3_nt: TGCGCCAGCAGCCTCGGACAGGGGGACGAGCAGTACTTC

d_call: -
clone_size: -
j_call: TRBJ2-6
v_call: TRBV6-5
cdr3_aa: CASSQRQIGANVLTF
cdr3_nt: TGTGCCAGCAGTCAGAGACAGATTGGGGCCAACGTCCTGACTTTC

d_call: -
clone_size: -
j_call: TRBJ2-7
v_call: TRBV12-2
cdr3_aa: CASRLGQGTYEQYF
cdr3_nt: TGTGCAAGTCGCTTGGGACAGGGGACCTACGAGCAGTACTTC

d_call: TRBD1
clone_size: -
j_call: TRBJ1-5
v_call: TRBV27
cdr3_aa: CASSFLGQVGVQPQHF
cdr3_nt: TGTGCCAGCAGTTTCTTAGGACAGGTGGGCGTTCAGCCCCAGCATTTT

d_call: -
clone_size: few
j_call: TRBJ1-2
v_call: TRBV28
cdr3_aa: CASSRVGATNYGYTF
cdr3_nt: TGTGCCAGCAGTCGAGTAGGGGCTACCAACTATGGCTACACCTTC

d_call: TRBD1
clone_size: -
j_call: TRBJ1-2
v_call: TRBV19
cdr3_aa: CASSMGQLIYGYTF
cdr3_nt: TGTGCCAGTAGTATGGGACAGCTGATTTATGGCTACACCTTC

d_call: -
clone_size: -
j_call: TRBJ2-2
v_call: TRBV9
cdr3_aa: CASSVAQGNTGELFF
cdr3_nt: TGTGCCAGCAGCGTGGCACAGGGGAACACCGGGGAGCTGTTTTTT

d_call: -
clone_size: -
j_call: TRBJ2-2
v_call: TRBV4-3
cdr3_aa: CASSQSVGDGELFF
cdr3_nt: TGCGCCAGCAGCCAAAGTGTCGGGGACGGGGAGCTGTTTTTT

d_call: TRBD2
clone_size: -
j_call: TRBJ2-3
v_call: TRBV10-3
cdr3_aa: CAISESYGSGGTDTQYF
cdr3_nt: TGTGCCATCAGTGAGTCGTATGGGAGCGGGGGCACAGATACGCAGTATTTT

d_call: TRBD1
clone_size: -
j_call: TRBJ2-3
v_call: TRBV11-3
cdr3_aa: CASSSTPGGAKADTQYF
cdr3_nt: TGTGCCAGCAGCTCGACCCCAGGGGGCGCGAAGGCAGATACGCAGTATTTT

d_call: -
clone_size: -
j_call: TRBJ1-2
v_call: TRBV30
cdr3_aa: CAWKPGHDVGWNYGYTF
cdr3_nt: TGTGCCTGGAAACCGGGACACGACGTAGGTTGGAACTATGGCTACACCTTC

d_call: TRBD1
clone_size: -
j_call: TRBJ2-3
v_call: TRBV12-5
cdr3_aa: CASAPSGTGTDTQYF
cdr3_nt: TGTGCTAGTGCCCCCTCGGGGACAGGCACAGATACGCAGTATTTT

d_call: TRBD1
clone_size: -
j_call: TRBJ1-2
v_call: TRBV5-1
cdr3_aa: CASSLGDRVGYGYTF
cdr3_nt: TGCGCCAGCAGCTTGGGGGACAGGGTTGGCTATGGCTACACCTTC

d_call: -
clone_size: -
j_call: TRBJ2-3
v_call: TRBV28
cdr3_aa: CASRRTPPGTNLRTDTQYF
cdr3_nt: TGTGCCAGCAGACGCACCCCGCCGGGAACTAACCTACGCACAGATACGCAGTATTTT

d_call: -
clone_size: -
j_call: TRBJ1-6
v_call: TRBV30
cdr3_aa: CASGQYNSPLHF
cdr3_nt: TGTGCCTCGGGACAATATAATTCACCCCTCCACTTT

d_call: TRBD1
clone_size: -
j_call: TRBJ2-1
v_call: TRBV5-1
cdr3_aa: CASSAGTVNEQFF
cdr3_nt: TGCGCCAGCAGCGCAGGGACAGTCAATGAGCAGTTCTTC